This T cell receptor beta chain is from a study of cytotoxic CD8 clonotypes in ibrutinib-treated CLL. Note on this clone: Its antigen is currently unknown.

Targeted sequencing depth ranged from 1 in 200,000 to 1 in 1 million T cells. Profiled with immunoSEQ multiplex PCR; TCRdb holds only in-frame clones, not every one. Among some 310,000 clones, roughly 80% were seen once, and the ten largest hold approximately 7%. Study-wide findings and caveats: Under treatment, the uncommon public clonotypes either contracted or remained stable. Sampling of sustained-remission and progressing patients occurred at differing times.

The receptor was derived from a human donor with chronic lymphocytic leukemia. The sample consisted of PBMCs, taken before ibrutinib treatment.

The CDR3 sequence is CSAPVDLGYTF. The CDR3 bases are TGCAGTGCTCCGGTGGACCTTGGCTACACCTTC. This sequence joins TRBV20-1 and TRBJ1-2, with D unresolved. Trimming pared 5 bases from V and 7 bases from J, leaving 11 bases between. There are 11 residues in the CDR3. The germline CDR1 and CDR2 sequences are DFQATT and SNEGSKA (reference sequence).